This TCR beta chain originates from a study of blood T cells in healthy people across ages. General study findings and limits: Shifts in expanded clonotypes may have been confounded by donor CMV status, which was unknown.

The germline gives CDR1 SEHNR, CDR2 FQNEAQ (reference sequence). The CDR3 is made up of 14 amino acids. The V end was cut by 1 base, the J end by 4 bases, with 11 bases between. Details on this clonotype: As yet, its antigen is unknown.

Each donor's blood draw was 7.5 to 10 milliliters of peripheral blood. PCR was performed a second time for about 6 to 12 cycles using a sample-barcoded 5' primer and a J-beta primer mix. TCRdb itself ran the 5' RACE reads through MiXCR, one entry per CDR3 protein. The data show fewer than 1,200,000 distinct CDR3 sequences, about 25% seen once. This sample also belongs to another study, concerning T cells of mothers and their children. That publication notes: Donation was provided by three healthy Caucasian mothers along with their six children. The study found slightly higher but non-significant overlap in related versus unrelated mother-child pairs.

This clonotype was sampled from a girl under 10 years old in good health. Specimen: blood. J is TRBJ2-7 and V is TRBV7-9; D not resolved. DNA of the CDR3: TGTGCCAGCAGCTTAGATACAGTCTCGTACGAGCAGTACTTC. Translation: CASSLDTVSYEQYF.